This TCR beta chain emerged from a study of Ad26.COV2.S vaccination and SARS-CoV-2 variants. Using immunoSEQ multiplex PCR, the repertoire was profiled, and TCRdb retains in-frame clones only, with some absent. The sample carries roughly 700,000 clones, around 89% recorded once. Indicated treatment: 15 to 20 received Ad26.COV2.S at low or high dose, single or two shots; 5 received placebo; per-sample allocation not given. Collection of samples fell on day 63 after the first vaccine or placebo injection. This adult donor, from Boston, was 18-55 years old. An Ad26 vector expressing Wuhan-strain SARS-CoV-2 spike served as the vaccine. About this clone itself: What it binds is unknown.

Findings and caveats of the study: Similar non-spike TCR breadth was observed in recipients of vaccine and of placebo. The analyses of TCR breadth and depth may have understated the size of total T cell responses.

The CDR3 runs to 12 residues. Trimming took off 0 bases at V and 5 bases at J, with 5 bases between the two ends. The germline gives CDR1 SGHTS, CDR2 YDEGEE. The rearrangement uses TRBV5-8 and TRBJ1-2; D not certain. The source material was peripheral blood, sampled in a trial of Ad26.COV2.S vaccine versus placebo. The source is a person aged 18 to 65 who received the Ad26.COV2.S COVID-19 vaccine or a placebo. This CDR3 is CASSLGRYGYTF. The CDR3 bases are TGTGCCAGCAGCTTGGGCAGATATGGCTACACCTTC.